One sample yielded the 2 T cell receptor beta chains listed below, sequenced in a study of blood T cell repertoires in COVID-19. Clones were sequenced by immunoSEQ multiplex PCR, and TCRdb holds only the in-frame ones, with some missing. The data show approximately 220,000 clones, 88% seen once. Sequencing was carried out using peripheral blood. All receptors come from a middle-aged man with acute or convalescent COVID-19.

This rearrangement joins TRBV24-1 to TRBJ2-2; D may be TRBD2 (5 bases). Per the germline V gene, CDR1 is KGHDR and CDR2 is SFDVKD. This CDR3 has 16 amino acids. V shed 0 bases and J shed 2 bases, with 9 bases lying between them. The CDR3 sequence is CATSDLEGSNTGELFF. DNA for the CDR3: TGTGCCACCAGTGATTTGGAAGGGAGTAACACCGGGGAGCTGTTTTTT.

The chain couples TRBV6-2 or TRBV6-3 to TRBJ1-5; D gene uncertain. This CDR3 has 17 amino acids. Between the trimmed V and J ends, which lost 0 bases and 0 bases, there was a span of 12 bases. Germline CDR1 MNHEY, CDR2 SVGEGT. In DNA form, the CDR3 reads TGTGCCAGCAGTTACTCGTACCATAGTGATAGCAATCAGCCCCAGCATTTT. Translation gives CASSYSYHSDSNQPQHF.